This T cell receptor beta chain was sequenced in a study of CD8+CD57+ T cells in acquired aplastic anemia. Study-wide background: Sorted cells (CD4+ and CD8+) yielded DNA amounts that averaged approximately 3 ug. Read counts for CD4+ cells (from healthy donors) averaged approximately 10 million. The study, taken as a whole, reports: With respect to CD8+ Simpson's diversity, patients and controls did not differ significantly. Patients and controls shared under 35 CD8+ CDR3 sequences, which appeared highly expressed in patients and within their immunodominant clones.

Profiling of TCR beta VDJ combinations and CDR3 sequences used genomic DNA as template. MiXCR, applied by TCRdb to the reads, yields one record per CDR3 protein. Of 110,000 or so distinct CDR3 sequences in the sample, 40% to 60% were seen once. About this clonotype: Its antigen is not known.

Germline lookup yields CDR1 SGHDT and CDR2 YYEEEE. Germline trimming cut 7 bases from V and 8 bases from J; bases unmatched to any gene: 12. This CDR3 contains 15 residues. The source material was sorted CD4+, CD8+, or CD8+CD57+ T cells (not recorded which) from PBMCs. The gene calls are TRBV5-6 and TRBJ2-1, with 10 bases fitting TRBD2. The sequence derives from a human donor in good health, serving as a control. In nucleotides, the CDR3 is TGTGCCAGCGGCCTAAGCCTACTAGCGGGATATGAGCAGTTCTTC. This translates into CASGLSLLAGYEQFF.